What follows are 15 T cell receptor beta chains derived from one specimen sequenced in a study of radiotherapy plus CTLA-4 blockade in lung cancer. The protocol was immunoSEQ multiplex PCR, while the TCRdb copy is restricted to in-frame clones and leaves out a portion. In the table there are about 87,000 clones, approximately 86% of which are singletons. The sample was peripheral blood, taken from a patient treated with radiotherapy plus ipilimumab. Receptor source: a human donor with non-small cell lung cancer that progressed on radiotherapy plus ipilimumab.

The chain employs TRBV9 and TRBJ1-2; no clear D. The CDR3 consists of 15 residues. Trimming shortened V by 4 bases and J by 0 bases, and 13 bases separated the two germline ends. Germline assignment: CDR1 SGDLS and CDR2 YYNGEE. CDR3 DNA: TGTGCCAGCAGCTCCCTCAGAGAAACTAACTATGGCTACACCTTC. The encoded protein is CASSSLRETNYGYTF.

The CDR3 sequence is CASSLSRVEQFF. CDR3 DNA sequence: TGTGCCAGCAGCCTTAGCCGCGTAGAGCAGTTCTTC. The chain recombines TRBV14 with TRBJ2-1; D is uncertain. Germline V gene sequence: CDR1 SGHDN, CDR2 FVKESK. V was trimmed by 4 bases and J by 10 bases, leaving 11 bases between them. CDR3 length: 12 amino acids.

Of note for this clone: Germline is not matched at one junction end, which may reflect a read error. Other DNA sequences in this sample translate to the same CDR3. The rearrangement uses TRBV4-1 and TRBJ2-5, with 10 bases lining up with TRBD2. This CDR3 contains 16 residues. CDR1 and CDR2 (germline): MGHRA, YSYEKL. The CDR3 is CASSQDWGLARETQYF. The CDR3 DNA reads TGCGCCAGCAGCCAAGATTGGGGACTAGCGAGGGAGACTCAGTACTTC.

DNA of the CDR3: TGTGCCAGCAGCTTAGATAGCGAGCAGTTCTTC. Residues: CASSLDSEQFF. The V and J genes are TRBV11-1 and TRBJ2-1; D not resolved. The CDR3 is 11 amino acids. The germline V gene has CDR1 SGHAT and CDR2 FQDESV (reference sequence). Trimming removed 1 base from V and 10 bases from J, with 5 bases in between.

A few counts support this clone. The chain recombines TRBV18 with TRBJ1-1; D not resolved. The CDR3 has 13 residues. The germline CDR1 and CDR2 sequences are KGHSH and LQKENI. V lost 0 bases and J lost 4, with 6 bases in between. This chain's CDR3 is CASSPPPSTEAFF. In DNA form, the CDR3 reads TGTGCCAGCTCACCACCCCCTAGCACTGAAGCTTTCTTT.

This clone showed up just once. The chain recombines TRBV25-1 with TRBJ2-7; D ambiguous. Per germline, CDR1 MGHDK and CDR2 SYGVNS. V shed 5 bases and J shed 1 base, with 6 bases lying between them. The CDR3 totals 12 residues. The CDR3 bases are TGTGCCAGCAGTCTGGATTCCTACGAGCAGTACTTC. As protein: CASSLDSYEQYF.

V usage is TRBV10-3 and J usage is TRBJ2-7, with D unclear. Trimming left V 4 bases short and J 3 bases short, with 10 bases between. The CDR3 is 13 residues long. Germline CDR1 reads ENHRY; CDR2 reads SYGVKD. This CDR3 is CAISAGLGYEQYF. The CDR3 bases are TGTGCCATCAGTGCTGGCTTAGGCTACGAGCAGTACTTC.

This clone appeared a few times. CDR3 DNA sequence: TGTGCCAGCTCACCGGGCCAGGTCGGTTCACCCCTCCACTTT. Translation gives CASSPGQVGSPLHF. The genes are TRBV18 and TRBJ1-6, with D hard to call. The CDR3 is 14 residues long. Per germline, CDR1 KGHSH and CDR2 LQKENI. V shed 3 bases and J shed 9 bases, with 12 bases lying between them.

CDR3 region: CASSPRVSYEQYF. The CDR3 DNA sequence: TGTGCCAGCAGCCCCCGCGTATCCTACGAGCAGTACTTC. The chain recombines TRBV7-2 with TRBJ2-7; D gene unclear. This CDR3 contains 13 residues. V lost 5 bases and J lost 1, with 9 bases in between. CDR1 SGHTA and CDR2 FQGNSA come from the germline V gene.

CDR3 loop: CASSPPGARETQYF. CDR3 in DNA: TGTGCCAGCAGTCCCCCCGGGGCAAGGGAGACCCAGTACTTC. The rearrangement links TRBV28 to TRBJ2-5, with D possibly called TRBD1 or TRBD2 (5 bases each). The CDR3 extends over 14 amino acids. Trimming took off 5 bases at V and 5 bases at J, with 15 bases between the two ends. From germline, CDR1 is MDHEN and CDR2 SYDVKM.

This chain links TRBV30 with TRBJ2-5, with D possibly matching TRBD2 (6 bases). Trimming pared 5 bases from V and 5 bases from J, leaving 9 bases between. The CDR3 spans 11 residues. Germline V gene sequence: CDR1 GTSNPN, CDR2 SVGIG (reference sequence). The CDR3 coding sequence is TGTGCCTGGGGTGGGGGGGAGACCCAGTACTTC. Its translation: CAWGGGETQYF.

The chain carries TRBV9 and TRBJ1-1; D is unclear. Germline CDR1 and CDR2: SGDLS and YYNGEE. This CDR3 is 13 amino acids long. V was clipped by 4 bases and J by 1 base, with 8 bases between them. The DNA of the CDR3 is TGTGCCAGCAGCTTTACAGCGAACACTGAAGCTTTCTTT. It yields the protein CASSFTANTEAFF.

V usage is TRBV2 and J usage is TRBJ1-1, with a tentative D call TRBD1 (5 bases). CDR3 size: 13 residues. Deletions cut 2 bases from V and 3 bases from J, with 7 bases between. Germline CDR1 is SNHLY and CDR2 is FYNNEI. The CDR3 DNA is TGTGCCAGCAGTGAACAGGGAGACACTGAAGCTTTCTTT. This encodes CASSEQGDTEAFF.

The rearrangement joins TRBV11-2 to TRBJ2-3; 8 nucleotides agree with TRBD2. CDR3 size: 15 residues. Germline V gene data show CDR1 as SGHAT and CDR2 as FQNNGV. V was pared by 4 bases and J by 0 bases, with 3 bases of the junction left unmatched. CDR3 bases: TGTGCCAGCAGCTCGGGGGGGCTCAGCACAGATACGCAGTATTTT. Its protein is CASSSGGLSTDTQYF.

The rearrangement links TRBV7-3 to TRBJ1-1; TRBD1 matches at 8 bases. V dropped 0 bases and J dropped 2; count of bases not matched to a gene: 11. The CDR3 is made up of 18 amino acids. Germline CDR1 is SGHTA and CDR2 is FQGTGA. Here the CDR3 reads CASSLTGQETIPNTEAFF. The CDR3, as DNA: TGTGCCAGCAGCTTAACGGGACAGGAGACTATACCTAACACTGAAGCTTTCTTT.